A single sample gave rise to the 25 T cell receptor beta chains below, sequenced in a study of blood T cell repertoires in COVID-19. Some clones are missing from TCRdb's copy, which holds only in-frame ones; the method was immunoSEQ multiplex PCR. Among around 220,000 clones listed, around four fifths were seen once. The sequenced sample was peripheral blood. These TCRs come from a woman aged 80 or older with COVID-19, enrolled during active disease.

This chain connects TRBV28 to TRBJ1-4; D unclear. Germline CDR1 and CDR2: MDHEN and SYDVKM. This CDR3 spans 11 amino acids. V was clipped by 8 bases and J by 6 bases, with 7 bases between them. The CDR3 region is CASERYEKLFF. Written as DNA, the CDR3 is TGTGCCAGCGAGCGATATGAAAAACTGTTTTTT.

V gene TRBV6-2 or TRBV6-3 combines with J gene TRBJ2-1; 8 bases line up with TRBD2. V was clipped by 5 bases and J by 15 bases; unmatched bases: 9. From germline, CDR1 is MNHEY and CDR2 SVGEGT. The CDR3 consists of 12 residues. CDR3 protein: CASSTGGTRPFF. CDR3 coding DNA: TGTGCCAGCAGTACGGGCGGGACTAGGCCGTTCTTC.

The chain has TRBV11-2 and TRBJ2-3; 7 bases agree with TRBD1. Trimming cost V 5 bases and J 9 bases; bases outside gene matches: 2. Germline CDR1 reads SGHAT; CDR2 reads FQNNGV. The CDR3 runs to 11 residues. The CDR3 loop reads CASSATGTQYF. Written as DNA, the CDR3 is TGTGCCAGCAGCGCGACAGGGACGCAGTATTTT.

The rearrangement links TRBV7-2 to TRBJ1-1, with 10 bases lining up with TRBD1. The CDR3 covers 13 residues. V lost 5 bases to trimming and J lost 7 bases; unmatched junction nucleotides: 4. Per germline, CDR1 SGHTA and CDR2 FQGNSA. CDR3 DNA: TGTGCCAGCAGCCCGGACAGGGGGTATGAAGCTTTCTTT. Its translation: CASSPDRGYEAFF.

The J gene is TRBJ1-1, the V gene TRBV19; tentatively, D is TRBD1 (5 bases). The germline V and J ends were trimmed by 8 bases and 2 bases, with 12 bases remaining between them. The germline V gene encodes CDR1 LNHDA and CDR2 SQIVND (reference sequence). This CDR3 is 13 amino acids long. This CDR3 reads CASLKGANTEAFF. CDR3 DNA sequence: TGTGCCAGTCTCAAAGGGGCAAACACTGAAGCTTTCTTT.

This sequence joins TRBV7-9 and TRBJ2-3, with 11 bases matching TRBD2. The ends lost 5 bases at V and 3 bases at J; junction bases unmatched: 10. Germline V gives CDR1 SEHNR, CDR2 FQNEAQ (reference sequence). The CDR3 has 17 residues. CDR3: CASSPRLAGRQTDTQYF. DNA for the CDR3: TGTGCCAGCAGCCCCCGACTAGCGGGGCGCCAGACAGATACGCAGTATTTT.

This clone turned up a few times. CDR3 protein: CASSLDRSLRDRAGITEAFF. CDR3 nucleotide sequence: TGTGCCAGCTCACTGGACAGGTCACTCCGGGACCGGGCGGGGATTACTGAAGCTTTCTTT. J is TRBJ1-1 and V is TRBV18, with TRBD1 matching over 7 bases. Germline CDR1 is KGHSH and CDR2 is LQKENI. The CDR3 is 20 amino acids. Trimming cost V 4 bases and J 5 bases; bases outside gene matches: 25.

The chain has TRBV7-3 and TRBJ1-6; D unresolved. Germline V lookup: CDR1 SGHTA, CDR2 FQGTGA. The CDR3 runs to 14 residues. V shed 2 bases and J shed 10 bases, with 12 bases lying between them. The CDR3 sequence is CASSLEGRYSPLHF. In nucleotides, the CDR3 is TGTGCCAGCAGCTTAGAAGGGAGGTACTCACCCCTCCACTTT.

The V call is TRBV10-3, the J call TRBJ1-2, with 10 nucleotides matching TRBD1. CDR1 and CDR2 (germline): ENHRY, SYGVKD. J gave up 2 bases and V 4 bases, and 1 base lay outside the gene matches. The CDR3 has 14 amino acids. The DNA of the CDR3 is TGTGCCATCAGTGGGGGACAGGGGAACTATGGCTACACCTTC. This codes for CAISGGQGNYGYTF.

The chain has TRBV30 and TRBJ1-1; 9 positions agree with TRBD1. The CDR3 loop spans 14 amino acids. The germline V gene encodes CDR1 GTSNPN and CDR2 SVGIG (reference sequence). Trimming removed 6 bases from V and 0 bases from J; junction bases left unmatched: 5. In DNA form, the CDR3 reads TGTGCCTGTCTGGACAGGGGTTTGAACACTGAAGCTTTCTTT. This gives the protein CACLDRGLNTEAFF.

DNA of the CDR3: TGTGCCAGCAGTTACTTGGGGGGATACATGAACACTGAAGCTTTCTTT. Its protein product is CASSYLGGYMNTEAFF. The rearrangement links TRBV6-5 to TRBJ1-1, with D maybe TRBD1 (5 bases). This CDR3 has 16 residues. The V end lost 1 base, the J end lost 0 bases, and 12 bases lay between the germline ends. Per the germline V gene, CDR1 is MNHEY and CDR2 is SVGAGI.

The rearrangement joins TRBV5-1 to TRBJ2-3; D unclear. Germline CDR1 and CDR2: SGHRS and YFSETQ. Trimming removed 4 bases from V and 6 bases from J, with 9 bases in between. This CDR3 has 12 amino acids. CDR3 region: CASSPPSDTQYF. The CDR3 DNA is TGCGCCAGCAGCCCCCCATCCGATACGCAGTATTTT.

The rearrangement joins TRBV30 to TRBJ2-2; TRBD1 aligns across 8 bases. The CDR3 extends over 15 amino acids. CDR1 GTSNPN and CDR2 SVGIG come from the germline V gene (reference sequence). J was trimmed by 4 bases and V by 2 bases; bases with no gene match: 6. CDR3 bases: TGTGCCTGGAGTCCTCGGACAGGGCTCACCGGGGAGCTGTTTTTT. Residues: CAWSPRTGLTGELFF.

DNA of the CDR3: TGTGCCAGCAGCTTTACATGGGGGGAACAGGCCCCACAAGCTTTCTTT. Its translation is CASSFTWGEQAPQAFF. The chain is built from TRBV7-9 and TRBJ1-1, with D maybe TRBD1 (5 bases). V gave up 3 bases and J gave up 9 bases, with 23 bases separating them. The CDR3 runs 16 residues. CDR1 is SEHNR and CDR2 is FQNEAQ in the germline V gene (reference sequence). Full variable domain (rest looked up from reference TRBV7-9 and TRBJ1-1): DTGVSQNPRHKITKRGQNVTFRCDPISEHNRLYWYRQTLGQGPEFLTYFQNEAQLEKSRLLSDRFSAERPKGSFSTLEIQRTEQGDSAMYLCASSFTWGEQAPQAFFGQGTRLTVV.

The chain couples TRBV3-1 (or the pseudogene TRBV3-2) to TRBJ1-4; 7 bases line up with TRBD1. The CDR3 totals 14 residues. Germline V gives CDR1 LGHDT, CDR2 YNNKEL (reference sequence). V was clipped by 6 bases and J by 5 bases; unmatched bases: 6. The CDR3 here is CASSPGTVNEKLFF. CDR3 nucleotides: TGTGCCAGCAGTCCCGGGACAGTCAATGAAAAACTGTTTTTT.

The chain links TRBV24-1 to TRBJ2-3, with TRBD1 matching 9 bases. Germline CDR1 and CDR2: KGHDR and SFDVKD. This CDR3 region has 14 residues. V was pared by 7 bases and J by 10 bases, with 11 bases of the junction left unmatched. In nucleotides, the CDR3 is TGTGCCACCAGCGATCCGGGACAGGGTTTCGCGCAGTATTTT. This gives the protein CATSDPGQGFAQYF.

The chain combines TRBV28 with TRBJ2-3; possible D gene TRBD2, 6 bases. With 8 bases removed from V and 8 bases from J, the gap between germline ends came to 11 bases. CDR1 and CDR2 from the germline V gene are MDHEN and SYDVKM. The CDR3 has 11 residues. The DNA for the CDR3 is TGTGCCAGCGGGGGGAAGGGTACGCAGTATTTT. Its protein is CASGGKGTQYF.

This CDR3 reads CATSDPGGNTQYF. CDR3 sequence (DNA): TGTGCCACCAGTGACCCCGGGGGGAATACGCAGTATTTT. The chain links TRBV24-1 to TRBJ2-3; 7 nucleotides line up with TRBD2. After removal of 4 bases from V and 7 bases from J, the junction contained 4 bases not matched to a gene. The germline V gene encodes CDR1 KGHDR and CDR2 SFDVKD. The CDR3 covers 13 residues.

The V and J genes are TRBV7-9 and TRBJ1-2; tentatively, D is TRBD1 (6 bases). Germline CDR1 SEHNR, CDR2 FQNEAQ (reference sequence). The V end was cut by 5 bases, the J end by 8 bases, with 15 bases between. CDR3 length: 13 residues. CDR3 nucleotides: TGTGCCAGCAGCCTCCGGGACAATCGGGGCTACACCTTC. Protein sequence: CASSLRDNRGYTF.

The V call is TRBV7-9, the J call TRBJ1-5; D is perhaps TRBD1 (6 bases). The CDR3 has 15 amino acids. Germline CDR1 SEHNR, CDR2 FQNEAQ (reference sequence). Trimming took 5 bases from V and 3 from J, leaving 14 bases between them. CDR3 amino acids: CASSLGGAYNQPQHF. CDR3 in DNA: TGTGCCAGCAGCCTGGGGGGGGCTTACAATCAGCCCCAGCATTTT.

This clone was seen a few times. The gene calls are TRBV7-2 and TRBJ2-3; TRBD1 is a possible D gene (6 bases). The CDR3 contains 17 residues. V dropped 5 bases and J dropped 3 bases, with 21 bases sitting between them. The germline V gene has CDR1 SGHTA and CDR2 FQGNSA. The CDR3 DNA reads TGTGCCAGCAGCCATCCCCGGTCAGCCAGGGGAACAGATACGCAGTATTTT. Its translation is CASSHPRSARGTDTQYF. Based on the CDR3 plus reference TRBV7-2 and TRBJ2-3, the full variable domain is GAGVSQSPSNKVTEKGKDVELRCDPISGHTALYWYRQSLGQGLEFLIYFQGNSAPDKSGLPSDRFSAERTGGSVSTLTIQRTQQEDSAVYLCASSHPRSARGTDTQYFGPGTRLTVL.

The V and J genes are TRBV2 and TRBJ2-4; the match to TRBD1 covers 9 bases. The CDR3 extends over 14 amino acids. J lost 7 bases, V lost 5 bases, and 6 bases had no gene match. Germline CDR1 is SNHLY and CDR2 is FYNNEI. Here the CDR3 reads CASSNRGQGNIQYF. DNA of the CDR3: TGTGCCAGCAGTAACAGGGGGCAGGGTAACATTCAGTACTTC. Together with reference TRBV2 and TRBJ2-4, the CDR3 gives the full variable domain: EPEVTQTPSHQVTQMGQEVILRCVPISNHLYFYWYRQILGQKVEFLVSFYNNEISEKSEIFDDQFSVERPDGSNFTLKIRSTKLEDSAMYFCASSNRGQGNIQYFGAGTRLSVL.

This chain links TRBV3-1 (or the pseudogene TRBV3-2) with TRBJ2-7; TRBD2 is a possible D gene (5 bases). Per the germline V gene, CDR1 is LGHDT and CDR2 is YNNKEL (reference sequence). The CDR3 runs 13 residues. Trimming shortened V by 1 base and J by 6 bases, and 10 bases separated the two germline ends. The CDR3 bases are TGTGCCAGCAGCCAAGGGTTGGCGGGCGAGCAGTACTTC. Amino acids: CASSQGLAGEQYF.

The V gene is TRBV7-2, the J gene TRBJ2-7; the D gene is possibly TRBD1 (6 bases). Germline-derived CDR1 and CDR2 are SGHTA and FQGNSA. The V end lost 2 bases, the J end lost 12 bases, and 14 bases lay between the germline ends. This CDR3 has 12 amino acids. The CDR3 protein is CASSLPGTSLYF. The CDR3 nucleotides read TGTGCCAGCAGCTTACCTGGGACAAGTCTGTACTTC.

V and J are TRBV10-1 and TRBJ2-1; possibly TRBD1 for D (6 bases). Trimming removed 0 bases at V and 5 bases at J, with 14 bases between. Germline V lookup: CDR1 WNHNN, CDR2 SYGVQD (reference sequence). CDR3 length: 16 residues. CDR3 in amino acids: CASSESRQVSHNEQFF. The CDR3 nucleotides read TGCGCCAGCAGTGAGTCTAGACAGGTGTCCCACAATGAGCAGTTCTTC.